Each of the 8 T cell receptor beta chains below was sequenced from the same sample in a study of shared clonotypes between healthy human individuals. The method was immunoSEQ multiplex PCR; TCRdb's version includes in-frame clones alone and lacks a portion of them. In the table there are about 2.4 million clones, over 85% of which are singletons. Sample: naive CD4+ T cells sorted from blood. The sample's subset: CD45RA+ positively selected. The origin of the receptors is a man aged 18-30 years in good health.

The V call is TRBV7-2, the J call TRBJ2-7; D unclear. This CDR3 comprises 14 residues. Germline V gives CDR1 SGHTA, CDR2 FQGNSA. Trimming pared 2 bases from V and 0 bases from J, leaving 8 bases between. CDR3 nucleotide sequence: TGTGCCAGCAGCTTATACAGATTCTCCTACGAGCAGTACTTC. This encodes CASSLYRFSYEQYF.

This chain joins TRBV28 and TRBJ1-2, with D tentatively TRBD1 (5 bases). Trimming removed 2 bases from V and 1 base from J, with 8 bases in between. The CDR3 spans 14 residues. Germline V lookup: CDR1 MDHEN, CDR2 SYDVKM. The CDR3 protein is CASSLRQGNYGYTF. The CDR3 DNA is TGTGCCAGCAGTTTAAGGCAGGGTAACTATGGCTACACCTTC.

This chain connects TRBV13 to TRBJ2-7; the D gene could be TRBD1 or TRBD2 (5 bases each). Germline V lookup: CDR1 PRHDT, CDR2 FYEKMQ (reference sequence). The CDR3 consists of 14 residues. The V end lost 4 bases, the J end lost 2 bases, and 12 bases lay between the germline ends. The CDR3 loop reads CASSSRDGTYEQYF. Written as DNA, the CDR3 is TGTGCCAGCAGCTCAAGGGACGGCACCTACGAGCAGTACTTC.

In its sample, this clone was seen a few times. This chain links TRBV4-1 with TRBJ1-5; D not certain. The CDR3 sequence is 16 residues long. Germline V lookup: CDR1 MGHRA, CDR2 YSYEKL. The V end lost 0 bases, the J end lost 2 bases, and 11 bases lay between the germline ends. The CDR3 loop reads CASSQDLLQRNQPQHF. The CDR3 nucleotides read TGCGCCAGCAGCCAAGATTTGTTACAGCGCAATCAGCCCCAGCATTTT.

V and J are TRBV7-2 and TRBJ1-1; no firm D call. V lost 1 base to trimming and J lost 3 bases, with 6 bases between them. CDR3 length: 13 residues. Germline lookup yields CDR1 SGHTA and CDR2 FQGNSA. The chain's CDR3 is CASSLVVDTEAFF. The CDR3 DNA sequence: TGTGCCAGCAGCTTAGTGGTGGACACTGAAGCTTTCTTT.

This chain links TRBV7-2 with TRBJ2-7; 13 positions match TRBD2. This CDR3 has 15 residues. The germline gives CDR1 SGHTA, CDR2 FQGNSA. V gave up 4 bases and J gave up 2 bases; unmatched junction bases: 2. CDR3 region: CASSSTSGGAYEQYF. CDR3 DNA sequence: TGTGCCAGCAGCTCCACTAGCGGGGGGGCCTACGAGCAGTACTTC.

This rearrangement joins TRBV4-1 to TRBJ1-4; the D gene is possibly TRBD1 (5 bases). The length of the CDR3 is 12 residues. Germline assignment: CDR1 MGHRA and CDR2 YSYEKL. V was pared by 3 bases and J by 12 bases, with 11 bases between. The CDR3 bases are TGCGCCAGCAGCCAGCCTGGGGCAGAACTGTTTTTT. Translated, it gives CASSQPGAELFF.

The chain couples TRBV7-3 to TRBJ2-1; TRBD2 aligns across 11 bases. Germline V CDR1 and CDR2: SGHTA, FQGTGA. This CDR3 region has 15 residues. V lost 4 bases and J lost 9; bases outside the gene matches: 8. CDR3 loop: CASSSGLAGPGEQFF. In nucleotides, the CDR3 is TGTGCCAGCAGCTCCGGACTAGCGGGCCCCGGTGAGCAGTTCTTC.